The 11 T cell receptor beta chains presented below share a single source sample, sequenced in a study of shared clonotypes between healthy human individuals. TCRdb keeps only in-frame clones here, not all; method: immunoSEQ multiplex PCR. This sample has under 1,100,000 clones, with about 75% found just once. Sequenced sample: memory CD4+ T cells sorted from blood. Subset indicated: CD45RA-negative fraction. The receptors originated from a man aged 18 to 30 in good health.

CDR3 sequence reads: CATHRGPSYGYTF. The CDR3 DNA is TGTGCCACTCACAGGGGGCCGAGCTATGGCTACACCTTC. The V gene is TRBV2, the J gene TRBJ1-2, with 9 positions matching TRBD1. J lost 4 bases, V lost 10 bases, and 7 bases had no gene match. Germline CDR1 and CDR2: SNHLY and FYNNEI. The CDR3 covers 13 residues.

The chain recombines TRBV6-6 with TRBJ2-3, with TRBD2 identical over 8 bases. CDR3 length equals 15 residues. The germline V gene has CDR1 MNHNY and CDR2 SVGAGI (reference sequence). V shed 3 bases, J shed 2 bases, and the junction held 4 bases outside the gene matches. CDR3 protein: CASSYAGGYTDTQYF. For the CDR3, the DNA is TGTGCCAGCAGTTATGCGGGGGGCTACACAGATACGCAGTATTTT.

Concerning this clone: At one end the junction does not follow the germline gene, possibly because of a read error. CDR3 amino acids: CASTRNPQETQYF. The CDR3 coding sequence is TGTGCGAGCACAAGGAACCCCCAAGAGACCCAGTACTTC. The gene calls are TRBV6-4 and TRBJ2-5; no reliable D call. This CDR3 has 13 residues. Germline CDR1 and CDR2: MRHNA and SNTAGT.

V and J are TRBV7-2 and TRBJ2-2, with 10 nucleotides matching TRBD2. V lost 2 bases and J lost 8; bases outside the gene matches: 8. Germline V gene lookup returns CDR1 SGHTA and CDR2 FQGNSA. The CDR3 is made up of 16 amino acids. The CDR3: CASSLIPASGSGELFF. CDR3 DNA: TGTGCCAGCAGCTTAATTCCGGCTAGCGGGAGTGGGGAGCTGTTTTTT.

The V call is TRBV30, the J call TRBJ2-3; 8 nucleotides agree with TRBD2. The CDR3 is 14 amino acids. With 0 bases clipped from V and 5 bases from J, the junction kept 4 bases outside the gene matches. CDR1 is GTSNPN, CDR2 SVGIG, per germline (reference sequence). As DNA, the CDR3 is TGTGCCTGGAGTGTGGGTAGCGGGATAGATACGCAGTATTTT. The encoded protein is CAWSVGSGIDTQYF.

This clone has only a few counts. The chain uses TRBV28 and TRBJ1-1, with a tentative D call TRBD1 (5 bases). This CDR3 contains 16 residues. The V gene lost 5 bases and the J gene lost 1 base, with 17 bases spanning the gap. The germline V gene has CDR1 MDHEN and CDR2 SYDVKM. CDR3 DNA: TGTGCCAGCAGTCGATACGGCGAGGGGCCGAACACTGAAGCTTTCTTT. Residues: CASSRYGEGPNTEAFF. The full variable domain, with the rest looked up from reference TRBV28 and TRBJ1-1, is DVKVTQSSRYLVKRTGEKVFLECVQDMDHENMFWYRQDPGLGLRLIYFSYDVKMKEKGDIPEGYSVSREKKERFSLILESASTNQTSMYLCASSRYGEGPNTEAFFGQGTRLTVV.

The chain has TRBV5-4 and TRBJ1-2, with TRBD1 matching 11 bases. The CDR3 is made up of 14 amino acids. V trimming: 3 bases; J trimming: 7 bases; junction bases outside the gene matches: 5. The germline CDR1 and CDR2 sequences are SGHNT and YYREEE (reference sequence). CDR3 residues: CASSSPGQGGGYTF. The CDR3 coding sequence is TGTGCCAGCAGCTCCCCGGGACAGGGGGGTGGCTACACCTTC.

The chain is built from TRBV5-1 and TRBJ2-1; 8 nucleotides line up with TRBD1. CDR3 length: 14 residues. CDR1 SGHRS and CDR2 YFSETQ come from the germline V gene. V dropped 1 base and J dropped 7; count of bases not matched to a gene: 4. The CDR3 bases are TGCGCCAGCAGCTTGACAGGGGGAATAAATGAGCAGTTCTTC. This sequence encodes CASSLTGGINEQFF.

This clone was detected only a few times. This chain connects TRBV19 to TRBJ1-5; D is unclear. V gave up 8 bases and J gave up 3 bases, with 11 bases separating them. Per germline, CDR1 LNHDA and CDR2 SQIVND (reference sequence). The CDR3 is 13 amino acids. The CDR3 loop is CASSQRDNQPQHF. As DNA, the CDR3 is TGTGCCAGTTCACAACGGGACAATCAGCCCCAGCATTTT.

The chain has TRBV5-6 and TRBJ1-2; D gene ambiguous. Germline CDR1 is SGHDT and CDR2 is YYEEEE. Trimming removed 4 bases from V and 1 base from J, with 11 bases in between. CDR3 length: 14 residues. The CDR3 sequence: CASSQPGDNYGYTF. Here the CDR3 DNA reads TGTGCCAGCAGCCAACCCGGGGATAACTATGGCTACACCTTC.

The V call is TRBV7-2, the J call TRBJ2-7, with 7 bases fitting TRBD2. Germline trimming cut 1 base from V and 6 bases from J; bases unmatched to any gene: 9. Germline V CDR1 and CDR2: SGHTA, FQGNSA. This CDR3 region has 15 residues. CDR3 sequence (DNA): TGTGCCAGCAGCTTAGTCGCTAGCGGAGGGAGCGAGCAGTACTTC. Translated: CASSLVASGGSEQYF.